These 2 T cell receptor beta chains were all obtained from the same sample, sequenced in a study of blood T cells in healthy people across ages. Next came a second PCR, run for roughly 6 to 11 cycles, which used a sample-barcoded 5' primer along with a J-beta primer mix. TCRdb used MiXCR to reprocess the 5' RACE reads, holding one entry per CDR3 protein. This table has hundreds of thousands of distinct CDR3 sequences, roughly 50% appearing once. The source material was blood. These receptors all stem from a man aged 25-45 years in good health.

The chain uses TRBV20-1 and TRBJ2-7; 9 nucleotides line up with TRBD2. V shed 6 bases and J 4 bases; nucleotides not matched to a gene: 19. The CDR3 sequence is 17 residues long. Per the germline V gene, CDR1 is DFQATT and CDR2 is SNEGSKA (reference sequence). The CDR3 DNA is TGCAGTGCCCTCCCGGACGGAGCGGGAGGAGTTCGGTACGAGCAGTACTTC. Translated, it gives CSALPDGAGGVRYEQYF.

The chain uses TRBV7-9 and TRBJ2-7, with D perhaps matching TRBD1 (5 bases). The CDR3 is 15 residues long. Trimming removed 3 bases from V and 2 bases from J, with 14 bases in between. CDR1 and CDR2 from the germline V gene are SEHNR and FQNEAQ (reference sequence). The chain's CDR3 is CASSLGQGITYEQYF. The CDR3 coding sequence is TGTGCCAGCAGCTTGGGGCAGGGTATCACCTACGAGCAGTACTTC.